This T cell receptor (beta chain) was sequenced in a study of cytomegalovirus exposure and HLA in healthy donors. As for the study in general: Most donors, approximately 82% of 398 genotyped, fell in the Caucasian-associated ancestry cluster. General study findings and limits: A later analysis linked a missense variant in DCLRE1C to the trimming of TCR beta V and J genes. Reported findings show TCR beta sequences accurately forecast HLA-A and HLA-B alleles in most subjects.

Comment on this clone: Its antigen is unknown.

PCR primers comprised 60 Vbeta and 13 Jbeta primers. The protocol was immunoSEQ multiplex PCR, while the TCRdb copy is restricted to in-frame clones and leaves out a portion. The sample shows about 240,000 clones, 82% of them seen only once. J gave up 6 bases and V 4 bases, and 5 bases lay outside the gene matches. The CDR3 spans 14 residues. Germline CDR1 is MNHNY and CDR2 is SVGAGI (reference sequence). The clonotype comes from a woman between 40 and 55 years old in good health and CMV-seropositive. V is TRBV6-6 and J is TRBJ1-2, with TRBD1 identical over 10 bases. The sequenced sample was PBMCs. CDR3 sequence (DNA): TGTGCCAGCAGTTTTGACAGGGGGCGGAATGGCTACACCTTC. Encoded protein: CASSFDRGRNGYTF.